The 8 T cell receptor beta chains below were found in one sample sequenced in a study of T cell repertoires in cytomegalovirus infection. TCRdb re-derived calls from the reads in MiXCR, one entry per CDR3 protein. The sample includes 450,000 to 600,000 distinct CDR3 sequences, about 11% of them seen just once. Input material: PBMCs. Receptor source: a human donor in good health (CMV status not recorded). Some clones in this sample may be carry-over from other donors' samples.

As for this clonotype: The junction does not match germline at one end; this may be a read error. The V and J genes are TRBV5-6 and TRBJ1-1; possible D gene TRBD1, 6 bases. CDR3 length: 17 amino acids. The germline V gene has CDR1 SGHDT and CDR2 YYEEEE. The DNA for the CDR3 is TGTGCCCGCAGCTTGGACGGACAGAACGCGGGAAGGTCTAAAGCTTTCTTT. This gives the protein CARSLDGQNAGRSKAFF.

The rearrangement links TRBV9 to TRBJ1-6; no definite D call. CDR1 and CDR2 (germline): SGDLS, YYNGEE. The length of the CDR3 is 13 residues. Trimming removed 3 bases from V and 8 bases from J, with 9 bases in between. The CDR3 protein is CASSGNGDSPLHF. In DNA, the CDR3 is TGTGCCAGCAGCGGGAATGGTGATTCACCCCTCCACTTT. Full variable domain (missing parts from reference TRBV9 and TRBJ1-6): DSGVTQTPKHLITATGQRVTLRCSPRSGDLSVYWYQQSLDQGLQFLIQYYNGEERAKGNILERFSAQQFPDLHSELNLSSLELGDSALYFCASSGNGDSPLHFGNGTRLTVT.

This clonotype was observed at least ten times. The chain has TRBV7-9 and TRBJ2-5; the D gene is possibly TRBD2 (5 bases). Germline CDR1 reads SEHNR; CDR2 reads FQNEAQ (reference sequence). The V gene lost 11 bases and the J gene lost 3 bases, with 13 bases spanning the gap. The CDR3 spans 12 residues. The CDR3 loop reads CAGTGLEETQYF. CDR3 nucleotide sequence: TGTGCCGGAACGGGGTTGGAAGAGACCCAGTACTTC.

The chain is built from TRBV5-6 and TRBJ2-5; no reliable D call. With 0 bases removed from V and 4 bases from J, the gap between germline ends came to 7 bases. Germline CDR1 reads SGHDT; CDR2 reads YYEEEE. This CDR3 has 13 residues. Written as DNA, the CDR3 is TGTGCCAGCAGCTTGGAACAGCGAGAGACCCAGTACTTC. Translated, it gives CASSLEQRETQYF.

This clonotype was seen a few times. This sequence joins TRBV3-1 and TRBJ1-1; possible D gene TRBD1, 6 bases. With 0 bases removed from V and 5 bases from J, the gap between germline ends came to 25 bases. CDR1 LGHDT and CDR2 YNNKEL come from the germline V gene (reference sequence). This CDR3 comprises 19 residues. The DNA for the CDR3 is TGTGCCAGCAGCCAAGAATGGGGAGGGAGGGGGGGCCTTCAGACTGAAGCTTTCTTT. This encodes CASSQEWGGRGGLQTEAFF.

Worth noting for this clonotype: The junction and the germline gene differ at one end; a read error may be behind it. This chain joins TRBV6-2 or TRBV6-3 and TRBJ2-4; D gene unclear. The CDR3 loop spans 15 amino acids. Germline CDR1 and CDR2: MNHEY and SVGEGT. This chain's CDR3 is CASSPTWGTKTIQYF. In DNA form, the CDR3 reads TGTGCCAGCAGCCCTACGTGGGGAACCAAAACCATTCAGTACTTC.

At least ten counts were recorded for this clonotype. The CDR3 region is CASSPRLNTDTQYF. The CDR3 DNA is TGTGCCAGCAGCCCACGACTTAACACAGATACGCAGTATTTT. The chain joins TRBV7-9 to TRBJ2-3; the D is unclear. The CDR3 is 14 residues long. Trimming stripped 5 bases from V and 2 bases from J, with 11 bases between. Germline loops: CDR1 SEHNR, CDR2 FQNEAQ (reference sequence).

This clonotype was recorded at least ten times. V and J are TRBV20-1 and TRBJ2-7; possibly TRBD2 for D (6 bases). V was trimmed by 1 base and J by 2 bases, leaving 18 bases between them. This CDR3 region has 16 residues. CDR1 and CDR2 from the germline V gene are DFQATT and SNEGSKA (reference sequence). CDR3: CSARVGSGGTPYEQYF. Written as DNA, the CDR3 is TGCAGTGCTAGAGTGGGTAGCGGAGGTACCCCCTACGAGCAGTACTTC.